These 25 T cell receptor beta chains share one sample of origin, sequenced in a study of shared clonotypes between healthy human individuals (TCRdb year 2020). Libraries were prepared through the immunoSEQ multiplex PCR assay. TCRdb limited this immuneACCESS table to in-frame rearrangements with V and J called. A share of clones is missing; checked studies link under half to unresolved V genes, and the rest is unexplained. The sample table shows approximately 470,000 clones, and more than 75% are seen once. Of the sample, 9.5% to 15% is held by the ten largest clones. Sequencing was carried out using PBMCs. Receptor source: a woman in her forties in good health. Some clones in this sample may be carry-over from other donors' samples.

The chain recombines TRBV11-2 with TRBJ2-1; 8 bases agree with TRBD1. Per germline, CDR1 SGHAT and CDR2 FQNNGV. This CDR3 comprises 18 residues. The V segment lost 5 bases and the J segment 3 bases; nucleotides outside the gene matches: 15. CDR3 nucleotide sequence: TGTGCCAGCAGCACTAGGATGGAGTGGGGGACAGGCTACAATGAGCAGTTCTTC. Its protein product is CASSTRMEWGTGYNEQFF.

This CDR3 reads CASSLVVPGPGYEQYF. DNA of the CDR3: TGTGCCAGCAGCTTAGTGGTTCCCGGTCCGGGCTACGAGCAGTACTTC. The chain joins TRBV7-2 to TRBJ2-7, with D unresolved. Deletions cut 1 base from V and 3 bases from J, with 16 bases between. Germline CDR1 and CDR2: SGHTA and FQGNSA. The CDR3 length is 16 residues.

This clone was observed a few times. The chain is built from TRBV9 and TRBJ2-6; the D gene is possibly TRBD1 (5 bases). Trimming removed 0 bases at V and 0 bases at J, with 7 bases between. There are 16 residues in the CDR3. Germline CDR1 reads SGDLS; CDR2 reads YYNGEE. In nucleotides, the CDR3 is TGTGCCAGCAGCGTAGGACAGACCTCTGGGGCCAACGTCCTGACTTTC. Translation: CASSVGQTSGANVLTF.

The chain combines TRBV29-1 with TRBJ2-7; 12 nucleotides match TRBD2. This CDR3 has 16 amino acids. V dropped 1 base and J dropped 4; count of bases not matched to a gene: 8. From germline, CDR1 is SQVTM and CDR2 ANQGSEA. The chain's CDR3 is CSVEVLAGGLGYEQYF. The CDR3, as DNA: TGCAGCGTTGAAGTTCTAGCGGGAGGGCTTGGTTACGAGCAGTACTTC.

The chain carries TRBV7-9 and TRBJ1-3; tentatively, D is TRBD1 (5 bases). From germline, CDR1 is SEHNR and CDR2 FQNEAQ (reference sequence). CDR3 length: 19 amino acids. The V end was cut by 1 base, the J end by 0 bases, with 19 bases between. CDR3 nucleotide sequence: TGTGCCAGCAGCTTAGGATGGAGGACAAGCGTTGACTCTGGAAACACCATATATTTT. Translating it yields CASSLGWRTSVDSGNTIYF.

The rearrangement joins TRBV29-1 to TRBJ2-1; 10 nucleotides match TRBD1. After removal of 3 bases from V and 4 bases from J, the junction contained 12 bases not matched to a gene. Germline V gene sequence: CDR1 SQVTM, CDR2 ANQGSEA. CDR3 size: 17 residues. CDR3 amino acids: CSVERPLGTGAYNEQFF. The CDR3 bases are TGCAGCGTTGAGCGGCCCCTCGGGACAGGGGCTTACAATGAGCAGTTCTTC.

The rearrangement links TRBV5-1 to TRBJ2-2; 8 bases map to TRBD1. The CDR3 runs 16 residues. In germline, CDR1 is SGHRS, CDR2 YFSETQ. The V segment lost 3 bases and the J segment 5 bases; nucleotides outside the gene matches: 9. The CDR3 DNA reads TGCGCCAGCAGCTCACAGGGGGTGAGTGGAACCGGGGAGCTGTTTTTT. Translating it yields CASSSQGVSGTGELFF. The entire variable domain, with the rest obtained from reference TRBV5-1 and TRBJ2-2, is as follows: KAGVTQTPRYLIKTRGQQVTLSCSPISGHRSVSWYQQTPGQGLQFLFEYFSETQRNKGNFPGRFSGRQFSNSRSEMNVSTLELGDSALYLCASSSQGVSGTGELFFGEGSRLTVL.

Comments on this clone: The same CDR3 is also encoded by other DNA sequences in this sample. This rearrangement joins TRBV9 to TRBJ2-3; the D is unclear. V was pared by 4 bases and J by 0 bases, with 6 bases between. This CDR3 comprises 13 residues. Germline V gives CDR1 SGDLS, CDR2 YYNGEE. As DNA, the CDR3 is TGTGCCAGCAGCCCCCCTAGCACAGATACGCAGTATTTT. Amino acid sequence: CASSPPSTDTQYF.

This clone was counted a single time. This chain joins TRBV11-2 and TRBJ2-7; D is unresolved. The CDR3 extends over 13 amino acids. Looked up from germline, CDR1 is SGHAT and CDR2 is FQNNGV. V shed 1 base and J shed 3 bases, with 7 bases lying between them. This CDR3 is CASSLAPYYEQYF. The CDR3 DNA follows: TGTGCCAGCAGCTTAGCCCCATACTACGAGCAGTACTTC.

The DNA of the CDR3 is TGTGCCAGCAGCTTCCTCTCGACTAGCGGGAGCAATGAGCAGTTCTTC. This gives the protein CASSFLSTSGSNEQFF. The chain links TRBV7-6 to TRBJ2-1, with 12 bases lining up with TRBD2. The junction had 6 bases not matched to a gene; V was cut back by 3 bases and J by 6 bases. Germline V CDR1 and CDR2: SGHVS, FNYEAQ. The CDR3 loop spans 16 amino acids. Drawing the rest from reference TRBV7-6 and TRBJ2-1, the complete variable domain is GAGVSQSPRYKVTKRGQDVALRCDPISGHVSLYWYRQALGQGPEFLTYFNYEAQQDKSGLPNDRFSAERPEGSISTLTIQRTEQRDSAMYRCASSFLSTSGSNEQFFGPGTRLTVL.

The chain recombines TRBV27 with TRBJ2-3; maybe TRBD2 (5 bases). The ends were cut back, 3 bases at V and 4 bases at J, with 11 bases in the middle. From germline, CDR1 is MNHEY and CDR2 SMNVEV (reference sequence). This CDR3 is built from 14 residues. The CDR3 region has the DNA TGTGCCAGCAGTTTTGGAAGGGAGCCAGATACGCAGTATTTT. Residues: CASSFGREPDTQYF.

The chain carries TRBV28 and TRBJ1-1; D not resolved. The CDR3 runs 16 residues. Germline V gene data show CDR1 as MDHEN and CDR2 as SYDVKM. V was cut by 2 bases and J by 0 bases, with 13 bases left in between. The DNA of the CDR3 is TGTGCCAGCAGTTTACTTGTCAGTCGCATGAACACTGAAGCTTTCTTT. Translating gives CASSLLVSRMNTEAFF.

The chain uses TRBV30 and TRBJ1-6, with D unresolved. This CDR3 has 14 amino acids. V was cut by 1 base and J by 8 bases, with 12 bases left in between. CDR1 is GTSNPN, CDR2 SVGIG, per germline (reference sequence). The CDR3 here is CAWSDGGRDSPLHF. CDR3 bases: TGTGCCTGGAGTGACGGTGGGAGGGATTCACCCCTCCACTTT.

V is TRBV7-2 and J is TRBJ1-2; 7 bases fit TRBD1. With 5 bases clipped from V and 7 bases from J, the junction kept 13 bases outside the gene matches. Germline V gene lookup returns CDR1 SGHTA and CDR2 FQGNSA. This CDR3 has 15 residues. The CDR3 sequence: CASSPGGAGDSGYTF. DNA of the CDR3: TGTGCCAGCAGCCCAGGAGGGGCCGGGGACAGTGGCTACACCTTC.

This rearrangement joins TRBV6-4 to TRBJ2-3; the D is unclear. Germline lookup yields CDR1 MRHNA and CDR2 SNTAGT. Trimming pared 2 bases from V and 2 bases from J, leaving 11 bases between. The CDR3 has 15 amino acids. The DNA of the CDR3 is TGTGCCAGCAGTGACGCCGGCGGAGCCACAGATACGCAGTATTTT. Protein: CASSDAGGATDTQYF.

The chain couples TRBV4-1 to TRBJ2-1; a possible D gene is TRBD2 (5 bases). This CDR3 comprises 18 residues. In germline, CDR1 is MGHRA, CDR2 YSYEKL. Between the trimmed V and J ends, which lost 0 bases and 6 bases, there was a span of 21 bases. In nucleotides, the CDR3 is TGCGCCAGCAGCCAAGATCCGACCGGCCTGCTGAGCGGCAATGAGCAGTTCTTC. It yields the protein CASSQDPTGLLSGNEQFF.

With respect to this clone: Other DNA sequences in this specimen translate into the identical CDR3. The V call is TRBV7-3, the J call TRBJ2-5; D ambiguous. Germline CDR1 is SGHTA and CDR2 is FQGTGA. The V end lost 5 bases, the J end lost 1 base, and 8 bases lay between the germline ends. The CDR3 is 13 residues long. CDR3 amino acids: CASSPTPQETQYF. For the CDR3, the DNA is TGTGCCAGCAGCCCGACACCCCAAGAGACCCAGTACTTC.

The chain combines TRBV6-1 with TRBJ1-1; no reliable D call. This CDR3 has 12 residues. V lost 7 bases and J lost 11, with 17 bases in between. CDR1 is MNHNS and CDR2 is SASEGT in the germline V gene. For the CDR3, the DNA is TGTGCCAGCACCAGGCCGCCCCTAGGGGCTTTCTTT. This translates into CASTRPPLGAFF.

On this clone: It is likely a read error, because the conserved phenylalanine at the end of the CDR3 is missing. The chain couples TRBV28 to TRBJ1-1, with D possibly TRBD1 on 5 matching bases. The germline V gene encodes CDR1 MDHEN and CDR2 SYDVKM. This CDR3 has 14 residues. CDR3 in DNA: TGTGCCAGCAGCTTATCGGGGGTGAACACTGAAGCTTTCCTT. Translating it yields CASSLSGVNTEAFL.

The J gene is TRBJ2-3, the V gene TRBV7-2; D gene uncertain. V was trimmed by 1 base and J by 6 bases, leaving 8 bases between them. Germline assignment: CDR1 SGHTA and CDR2 FQGNSA. This CDR3 is built from 13 residues. CDR3 bases: TGTGCCAGCAGCTTAGGGCTAGGGGATACGCAGTATTTT. Encoded protein: CASSLGLGDTQYF.

This rearrangement joins TRBV7-9 to TRBJ2-7, with 8 bases identical to TRBD1. V lost 4 bases to trimming and J lost 3 bases; unmatched junction nucleotides: 8. The CDR3 runs 15 residues. Germline V CDR1 and CDR2: SEHNR, FQNEAQ (reference sequence). The CDR3 nucleotides read TGTGCCAGCAGCTACGGACAGGGAGTCAACTACGAGCAGTACTTC. Its protein product is CASSYGQGVNYEQYF.

V gene TRBV19 combines with J gene TRBJ1-3, with no clear D. CDR1 and CDR2 (germline): LNHDA, SQIVND (reference sequence). V lost 5 bases and J lost 2, with 7 bases in between. The CDR3 loop spans 13 amino acids. The CDR3 bases are TGTGCCAGTAGTTTCGGGCCTGGAAACACCATATATTTT. It translates to CASSFGPGNTIYF. Filled out from reference TRBV19 and TRBJ1-3, the complete variable domain reads DGGITQSPKYLFRKEGQNVTLSCEQNLNHDAMYWYRQDPGQGLRLIYYSQIVNDFQKGDIAEGYSVSREKKESFPLTVTSAQKNPTAFYLCASSFGPGNTIYFGEGSWLTVV.

V gene TRBV4-1 combines with J gene TRBJ2-5, with 7 bases aligning to TRBD1. CDR3 length: 15 amino acids. With V trimmed by 2 bases and J by 5 bases, 8 bases remained unmatched. The germline gives CDR1 MGHRA, CDR2 YSYEKL. The CDR3 is CASSQQTGTRETQYF. As DNA, the CDR3 is TGCGCCAGCAGCCAACAGACAGGGACCAGGGAGACCCAGTACTTC.

The V gene is TRBV10-2, the J gene TRBJ2-6; the D gene is possibly TRBD1 (5 bases). V gave up 0 bases and J gave up 3 bases, with 12 bases separating them. This CDR3 spans 17 amino acids. Germline V lookup: CDR1 WSHSY, CDR2 SAAADI. The chain's CDR3 is CASSESGVPGGANVLTF. CDR3 DNA: TGCGCCAGCAGTGAGTCAGGGGTCCCAGGTGGGGCCAACGTCCTGACTTTC.

CDR3 nucleotide sequence: TGTGCCAGCAGCTTGGGGCCGGGGGCCTATGGCTACACCTTC. Translating gives CASSLGPGAYGYTF. The rearrangement links TRBV5-6 to TRBJ1-2; tentative D call: TRBD1 (6 bases). Per the germline V gene, CDR1 is SGHDT and CDR2 is YYEEEE. With 0 bases removed from V and 4 bases from J, the gap between germline ends came to 10 bases. CDR3 length: 14 amino acids. The whole variable domain, filled in from reference TRBV5-6 and TRBJ1-2, reads DAGVTQSPTHLIKTRGQQVTLRCSPKSGHDTVSWYQQALGQGPQFIFQYYEEEERQRGNFPDRFSGHQFPNYSSELNVNALLLGDSALYLCASSLGPGAYGYTFGSGTRLTVV.